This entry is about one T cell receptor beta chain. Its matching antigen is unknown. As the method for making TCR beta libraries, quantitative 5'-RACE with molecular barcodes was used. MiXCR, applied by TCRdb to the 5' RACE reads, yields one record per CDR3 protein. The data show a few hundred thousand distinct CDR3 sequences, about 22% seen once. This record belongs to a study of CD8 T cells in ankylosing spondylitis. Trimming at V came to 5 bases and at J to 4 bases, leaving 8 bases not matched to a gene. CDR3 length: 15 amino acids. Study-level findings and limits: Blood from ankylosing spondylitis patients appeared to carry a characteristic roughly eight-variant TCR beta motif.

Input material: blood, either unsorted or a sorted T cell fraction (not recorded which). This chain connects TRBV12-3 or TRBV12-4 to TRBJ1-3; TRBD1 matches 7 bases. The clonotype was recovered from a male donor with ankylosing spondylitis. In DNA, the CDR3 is TGTGCCAGCAGTGGAGAGACAGGGTCCGGAAACACCATATATTTT. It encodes CASSGETGSGNTIYF.